This T cell receptor (beta chain) was obtained from a study of radiotherapy plus CTLA-4 blockade in lung cancer. About the research overall: Objective responses were recorded in 15% to 20% of patients, with disease control recorded in 30% to 35%.

CTLA-4 blockade using ipilimumab, together with focal radiation, was received by patients with chemo-refractory metastatic non-small-cell lung cancer. Regarding the study as a whole: Expansion of tumor-derived TCR clones was observed in blood after radiotherapy plus ipilimumab. Interferon-beta, together with early blood T cell clone dynamics, reportedly best predicted response.

Generated by immunoSEQ multiplex PCR, the TCRdb table keeps only in-frame clones and is missing some. This sample has roughly 70,000 clones, with roughly 91% found just once. Comments on this clone: The antigen is not known.

Per the germline V gene, CDR1 is LNHDA and CDR2 is SQIVND (reference sequence). The CDR3 loop spans 16 amino acids. Trimming pared 7 bases from V and 0 bases from J, leaving 16 bases between. V and J are TRBV19 and TRBJ1-5, with unresolved D. This TCR came from a human donor with non-small cell lung cancer that progressed on radiotherapy plus ipilimumab. Sequencing used peripheral blood, obtained from a patient treated with radiotherapy plus ipilimumab. The CDR3 loop reads CASNLAQIYSNQPQHF. CDR3 DNA: TGTGCCAGTAACCTTGCACAGATTTATAGCAATCAGCCCCAGCATTTT.